The 32 T cell receptor beta chains presented below share a single source sample, sequenced in a study of blood T cell repertoires in COVID-19. Assay: immunoSEQ multiplex PCR; the TCRdb copy retains only in-frame clones and omits some. The sample lists 45,000 to 65,000 clones, approximately 80% occurring once. Source material: peripheral blood. All receptors come from a man in his 70s with active COVID-19.

The chain couples TRBV12-3 or TRBV12-4 to TRBJ2-1, with D possibly matching TRBD1 (5 bases). The CDR3 is 12 residues long. Trimming pared 6 bases from V and 3 bases from J, leaving 6 bases between. In DNA, the CDR3 is TGTGCCAGCAGGCAGGGCTACAATGAGCAGTTCTTC. Protein sequence: CASRQGYNEQFF.

The chain links TRBV5-4 to TRBJ1-6; the match to TRBD1 covers 8 bases. The V and J ends lost 4 bases and 11 bases, in that order; junction bases with no gene match: 8. The CDR3 loop spans 14 amino acids. Germline CDR1 reads SGHNT; CDR2 reads YYREEE (reference sequence). The CDR3 protein is CASSPPGGGTPLHF. The CDR3 region has the DNA TGTGCCAGCAGCCCACCAGGGGGCGGGACACCCCTCCACTTT.

The chain links TRBV14 to TRBJ2-3, with D perhaps matching TRBD2 (6 bases). CDR1 and CDR2 from the germline V gene are SGHDN and FVKESK. The CDR3 extends over 16 amino acids. Trimming pared 7 bases from V and 1 base from J, leaving 18 bases between. This CDR3 is CASTPFTSKGTDTQYF. DNA of the CDR3: TGTGCCAGCACTCCCTTTACTAGCAAAGGCACAGATACGCAGTATTTT.

J is TRBJ2-7 and V is TRBV27; 7 bases agree with TRBD1. The CDR3 spans 13 residues. After removal of 5 bases from V and 5 bases from J, the junction contained 6 bases not matched to a gene. Germline V gene sequence: CDR1 MNHEY, CDR2 SMNVEV (reference sequence). CDR3 loop: CASSLTGINEQYF. For the CDR3, the DNA is TGTGCCAGCAGTCTGACAGGGATTAACGAGCAGTACTTC.

This clone was counted a few times. The genes are TRBV18 and TRBJ1-5; no reliable D call. Germline values: CDR1 KGHSH, CDR2 LQKENI. With 5 bases removed from V and 11 bases from J, the gap between germline ends came to 13 bases. There are 12 residues in the CDR3. The CDR3 sequence is CASSAAGESQHF. CDR3 nucleotides: TGTGCCAGCTCAGCTGCCGGGGAGTCCCAGCATTTT.

This clone occurred a few times. This rearrangement joins TRBV5-4 to TRBJ1-1; D uncertain. CDR1 and CDR2 from the germline V gene are SGHNT and YYREEE (reference sequence). CDR3 length equals 15 residues. Trimming pared 5 bases from V and 0 bases from J, leaving 14 bases between. CDR3 residues: CASRMRADLNTEAFF. DNA of the CDR3: TGTGCCAGCAGGATGAGGGCCGATTTGAACACTGAAGCTTTCTTT.

J is TRBJ2-7 and V is TRBV12-3 or TRBV12-4; TRBD2 matches at 7 bases. V dropped 5 bases and J dropped 3; count of bases not matched to a gene: 1. The CDR3 is made up of 12 amino acids. The CDR3 sequence: CASSGGGYEQYF. CDR3 in DNA: TGTGCCAGCAGTGGCGGGGGCTACGAGCAGTACTTC.

This chain links TRBV9 with TRBJ2-7; a weak D match, TRBD1 (6 bases). Germline CDR1 and CDR2: SGDLS and YYNGEE. The CDR3 contains 14 residues. Trimming left V 5 bases short and J 7 bases short, with 19 bases between. DNA for the CDR3: TGTGCCAGCAGGAAGGACAGCTCGAACGGTGAGCAGTACTTC. Its protein product is CASRKDSSNGEQYF. Variable domain in full (rest from reference TRBV9 and TRBJ2-7): DSGVTQTPKHLITATGQRVTLRCSPRSGDLSVYWYQQSLDQGLQFLIQYYNGEERAKGNILERFSAQQFPDLHSELNLSSLELGDSALYFCASRKDSSNGEQYFGPGTRLTVT.

The CDR3 sequence: CAWSGKGARAEAFF. The CDR3 DNA sequence: TGTGCCTGGAGTGGGAAGGGGGCGAGGGCTGAAGCTTTCTTT. This sequence joins TRBV30 and TRBJ1-1; TRBD1 matches at 7 bases. Germline V gives CDR1 GTSNPN, CDR2 SVGIG (reference sequence). Trimming removed 1 base from V and 6 bases from J; junction bases left unmatched: 8. CDR3 length equals 14 residues. Together with reference TRBV30 and TRBJ1-1, the CDR3 gives the full variable domain: SQTIHQWPATLVQPVGSPLSLECTVEGTSNPNLYWYRQAAGRGLQLLFYSVGIGQISSEVPQNLSASRPQDRQFILSSKKLLLSDSGFYLCAWSGKGARAEAFFGQGTRLTVV.

This clone was seen only a few times. The chain links TRBV10-3 to TRBJ1-3, with D maybe TRBD1 (6 bases). Germline CDR1 reads ENHRY; CDR2 reads SYGVKD. The CDR3 is made up of 11 amino acids. V was cut by 6 bases and J by 8 bases, with 8 bases left in between. In DNA, the CDR3 is TGTGCCATCAGCCGACAGGACACCATATATTTT. Amino acids: CAISRQDTIYF.

This chain links TRBV5-1 with TRBJ1-5; TRBD1 agrees at 8 bases. V lost 4 bases to trimming and J lost 4 bases; unmatched junction nucleotides: 7. CDR3 length: 15 amino acids. Germline V CDR1 and CDR2: SGHRS, YFSETQ. CDR3 amino acids: CASSPTDRGNQPQHF. The CDR3 DNA sequence: TGCGCCAGCAGCCCGACCGACAGGGGAAATCAGCCCCAGCATTTT.

The rearrangement uses TRBV4-3 and TRBJ2-1, with TRBD1 matching over 9 bases. This CDR3 has 14 residues. The ends lost 1 base at V and 7 bases at J; junction bases unmatched: 2. Looked up from germline, CDR1 is LGHNA and CDR2 is YSLEER. The CDR3 protein is CASSQVDRGNEQFF. The CDR3 nucleotides are TGCGCCAGCAGCCAAGTCGACAGGGGGAATGAGCAGTTCTTC.

V is TRBV6-5 and J is TRBJ2-7; TRBD2 is a possible D gene (5 bases). Germline CDR1 is MNHEY and CDR2 is SVGAGI. This CDR3 region has 13 residues. V was pared by 5 bases and J by 4 bases, with 12 bases between. This chain's CDR3 is CASSPARGYEQYF. In DNA, the CDR3 is TGTGCCAGCAGTCCGGCTCGGGGATACGAGCAGTACTTC.

CDR3 coding DNA: TGTGCCAGCAGCTTATCGGCTAGCGGGGGGACCTGGTTGCCCGGGGAGCTGTTTTTT. This codes for CASSLSASGGTWLPGELFF. The chain couples TRBV7-3 to TRBJ2-2, with 11 nucleotides matching TRBD2. This CDR3 has 19 amino acids. From germline, CDR1 is SGHTA and CDR2 FQGTGA. Germline trimming cut 2 bases from V and 6 bases from J; bases unmatched to any gene: 14.

This rearrangement joins TRBV30 to TRBJ2-7, with a weak D call TRBD2 (5 bases). Germline V CDR1 and CDR2: GTSNPN, SVGIG (reference sequence). The CDR3 runs to 15 residues. V was shortened by 0 bases and J by 6 bases, with 18 bases between the two germline ends. The CDR3 bases are TGTGCCTGGAGTGTACTCCCCGCCGGACTTTCCGAGCAGTACTTC. The encoded protein is CAWSVLPAGLSEQYF.

This clone has only one observation. The chain carries TRBV12-3 or TRBV12-4 and TRBJ2-2; D gene ambiguous. This CDR3 region has 11 residues. V was shortened by 7 bases and J by 5 bases, with 5 bases between the two germline ends. CDR3 amino acids: CASTLTGELFF. In DNA, the CDR3 is TGTGCCAGCACCTTAACCGGGGAGCTGTTTTTT.

This clone was seen a handful of times. This sequence joins TRBV4-1 and TRBJ1-2, with 9 bases aligning to TRBD1. The CDR3 contains 13 residues. CDR1 and CDR2 (germline): MGHRA, YSYEKL. After removal of 4 bases from V and 8 bases from J, the junction contained 5 bases not matched to a gene. DNA of the CDR3: TGCGCCAGCAGCCCCGCGGACAGGGGAGGCTACACCTTC. Translating gives CASSPADRGGYTF.

This sequence joins TRBV6-5 and TRBJ1-5; D is ambiguous. V was cut by 6 bases and J by 0 bases, with 9 bases left in between. Germline V CDR1 and CDR2: MNHEY, SVGAGI. The CDR3 is 14 residues long. The CDR3 DNA reads as TGTGCCAGCAGCCAGTTATATAGCAATCAGCCCCAGCATTTT. It specifies CASSQLYSNQPQHF.

This clone was seen a handful of times. The V gene is TRBV5-1, the J gene TRBJ1-3, with no clear D. The V gene lost 4 bases and the J gene lost 4 bases, with 9 bases spanning the gap. Germline CDR1 reads SGHRS; CDR2 reads YFSETQ. CDR3 length: 13 amino acids. The CDR3 reads CASSAGSGNTIYF. The CDR3, as DNA: TGCGCCAGCAGCGCAGGCTCCGGAAACACCATATATTTT.

This clone was recorded a few times. This CDR3 is CATTGGFFNEQFF. CDR3 bases: TGTGCCACCACGGGGGGGTTTTTCAATGAGCAGTTCTTC. The chain employs TRBV24-1 and TRBJ2-1, with 8 bases identical to TRBD2. This CDR3 has 13 residues. The V gene end was trimmed by 8 bases and the J gene end by 6 bases; junction bases not matched to a gene: 5. The germline V gene has CDR1 KGHDR and CDR2 SFDVKD.

The V gene is TRBV19, the J gene TRBJ2-7; D is perhaps TRBD1 (6 bases). The CDR3 loop spans 15 amino acids. Per the germline V gene, CDR1 is LNHDA and CDR2 is SQIVND (reference sequence). The germline V and J ends were trimmed by 10 bases and 0 bases, with 19 bases remaining between them. CDR3 sequence reads: CATKVGAHLSYEQYF. CDR3 nucleotides: TGTGCCACCAAGGTGGGGGCCCATCTCTCCTACGAGCAGTACTTC. The complete variable domain, with remaining parts taken from reference TRBV19 and TRBJ2-7, reads DGGITQSPKYLFRKEGQNVTLSCEQNLNHDAMYWYRQDPGQGLRLIYYSQIVNDFQKGDIAEGYSVSREKKESFPLTVTSAQKNPTAFYLCATKVGAHLSYEQYFGPGTRLTVT.

The chain uses TRBV2 and TRBJ2-1, with TRBD2 as a possible D gene (6 bases). Germline V gene sequence: CDR1 SNHLY, CDR2 FYNNEI. The V end lost 8 bases, the J end lost 0 bases, and 11 bases lay between the germline ends. This CDR3 region has 14 residues. CDR3 in amino acids: CASLRDSSYNEQFF. CDR3 in DNA: TGTGCCAGCCTCCGGGACTCCTCCTACAATGAGCAGTTCTTC.

Here the CDR3 reads CASSYTGGAEAFF. Here the CDR3 DNA reads TGCGCCAGCAGCTATACAGGGGGGGCTGAAGCTTTCTTT. The J gene is TRBJ1-1, the V gene TRBV5-1; 8 bases fit TRBD1. The CDR3 runs to 13 residues. The V and J ends lost 3 bases and 6 bases, in that order; junction bases with no gene match: 4. Germline CDR1 and CDR2: SGHRS and YFSETQ.

This rearrangement joins TRBV7-8 to TRBJ2-7; D gene uncertain. The CDR3 loop spans 12 amino acids. Trimming removed 5 bases at V and 3 bases at J, with 8 bases between. The germline CDR1 and CDR2 sequences are SGHVS and FQNEAQ. The CDR3: CASSPNSYEQYF. The CDR3 bases are TGTGCCAGCAGCCCGAACAGCTACGAGCAGTACTTC.

The chain employs TRBV9 and TRBJ2-1, with 9 bases identical to TRBD2. Germline assignment: CDR1 SGDLS and CDR2 YYNGEE. The CDR3 is made up of 15 amino acids. The V gene end was trimmed by 2 bases and the J gene end by 10 bases; junction bases not matched to a gene: 10. CDR3 DNA sequence: TGTGCCAGCAGCGTCGCGGGGACTAGCTTCGAGGAGCAGTTCTTC. Protein: CASSVAGTSFEEQFF.

V gene TRBV6-5 combines with J gene TRBJ1-1; maybe TRBD1 (5 bases). V dropped 8 bases and J dropped 0 bases, with 10 bases sitting between them. CDR1 MNHEY and CDR2 SVGAGI come from the germline V gene. CDR3 length equals 13 residues. CDR3 protein: CASAPGVNTEAFF. For the CDR3, the DNA is TGTGCCAGCGCTCCGGGGGTGAACACTGAAGCTTTCTTT.

V usage is TRBV25-1 and J usage is TRBJ1-1; 7 nucleotides line up with TRBD1. Germline V gene lookup returns CDR1 MGHDK and CDR2 SYGVNS. V lost 3 bases to trimming and J lost 1 base; unmatched junction nucleotides: 5. This CDR3 spans 15 amino acids. CDR3 nucleotides: TGTGCCAGCAGTGATGCACGACAGGGGAACACTGAAGCTTTCTTT. Translating it yields CASSDARQGNTEAFF.

This clone was recorded a few times. The chain has TRBV5-4 and TRBJ1-6; perhaps TRBD1 as D (5 bases). Trimming removed 0 bases from V and 11 bases from J, with 15 bases in between. The germline V gene has CDR1 SGHNT and CDR2 YYREEE (reference sequence). The CDR3 is 15 amino acids. The DNA for the CDR3 is TGTGCCAGCAGCTTGGAGACCGGGACTGGGGCACCCCTCCACTTT. This translates into CASSLETGTGAPLHF.

The chain couples TRBV30 to TRBJ2-3, with 10 bases lining up with TRBD2. The CDR3 covers 17 residues. After removal of 0 bases from V and 2 bases from J, the junction contained 8 bases not matched to a gene. CDR1 is GTSNPN, CDR2 SVGIG, per germline (reference sequence). The CDR3 region is CAWSVLASGGYTDTQYF. In DNA form, the CDR3 reads TGTGCCTGGAGTGTACTGGCTAGCGGGGGATACACAGATACGCAGTATTTT.

The rearrangement links TRBV7-8 to TRBJ1-5, with D tentatively TRBD1 (5 bases). CDR3 length: 17 amino acids. Trimming stripped 1 base from V and 4 bases from J, with 17 bases between. Germline CDR1 is SGHVS and CDR2 is FQNEAQ. CDR3 sequence reads: CASSLEAGGVPNQPQHF. In DNA, the CDR3 is TGTGCCAGCAGCTTAGAGGCCGGGGGGGTGCCTAATCAGCCCCAGCATTTT.

The V gene is TRBV6-1, the J gene TRBJ2-5; no clear D gene. The V end lost 3 bases, the J end lost 1 base, and 6 bases lay between the germline ends. This CDR3 has 13 amino acids. CDR1 is MNHNS, CDR2 SASEGT, per germline. The CDR3: CASSEIAQETQYF. CDR3 nucleotides: TGTGCCAGCAGTGAGATAGCCCAAGAGACCCAGTACTTC.

The CDR3 here is CASSHQGAFTSGYTF. DNA for the CDR3: TGTGCCAGCAGCCATCAGGGCGCCTTCACATCGGGCTACACCTTC. The rearrangement joins TRBV3-1 (or the pseudogene TRBV3-2) to TRBJ1-2; possible D gene TRBD1, 5 bases. Trimming removed 3 bases at V and 8 bases at J, with 19 bases between. Germline assignment: CDR1 LGHDT and CDR2 YNNKEL (reference sequence). This CDR3 region has 15 residues.